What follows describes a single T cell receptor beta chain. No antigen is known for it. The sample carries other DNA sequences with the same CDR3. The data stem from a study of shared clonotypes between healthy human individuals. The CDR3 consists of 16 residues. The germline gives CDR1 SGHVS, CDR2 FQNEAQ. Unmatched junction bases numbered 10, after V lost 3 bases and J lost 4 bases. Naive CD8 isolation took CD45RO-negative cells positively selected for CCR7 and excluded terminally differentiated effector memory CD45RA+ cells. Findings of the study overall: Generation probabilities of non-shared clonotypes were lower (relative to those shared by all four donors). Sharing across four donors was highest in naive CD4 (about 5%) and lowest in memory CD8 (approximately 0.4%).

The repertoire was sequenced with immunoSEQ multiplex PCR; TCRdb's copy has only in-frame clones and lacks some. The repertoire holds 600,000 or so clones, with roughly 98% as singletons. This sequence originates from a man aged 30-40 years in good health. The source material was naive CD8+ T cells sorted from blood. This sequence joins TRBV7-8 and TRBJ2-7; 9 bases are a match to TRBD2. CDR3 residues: CASSLPRGSGSYEQYF. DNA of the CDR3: TGTGCCAGCAGCTTGCCGCGGGGTAGCGGGAGTTACGAGCAGTACTTC.